This is a list of T cell receptor beta chains from one sample in a study of T-cell reconstitution after alpha-beta-depleted transplantation in children. TCRdb used MiXCR to reprocess the PCR reads, holding one entry per CDR3 protein. The top ten hold 23% of the sample, which has about 260,000 distinct CDR3 sequences, roughly 10% seen once. Material: peripheral blood, obtained 180 days after TCRalphabeta/CD19-depleted stem cell transplant. All receptors derive from a male patient between 2 and 10 years old who had a stem cell transplant for chronic granulomatous disease, so the T cells may come from the graft donor. The CDR3 runs from the conserved cysteine through the conserved F or W. Each record gives: J gene, D gene, V gene, clone size, CDR3 protein, CDR3 DNA. The D gene is left open where the match is weak. Clone size is given for some rows only: seen once, a few or many times, or a class if the clone is expanded.

J: TRBJ2-1; D: NA; V: TRBV5-4; size: few; CDR3: CASSLGGDNEQFF; DNA: TGTGCCAGCAGCTTGGGTGGGGACAATGAGCAGTTCTTC
J: TRBJ2-3; D: TRBD2; V: TRBV7-8; size: many; CDR3: CASSQTSGTATDTQYF; DNA: TGTGCCAGCAGCCAGACTAGCGGGACTGCAACAGATACGCAGTATTTT
J: TRBJ2-3; D: NA; V: TRBV7-6; size: many; CDR3: CASSQDRGLAGGWGTDTQYF; DNA: TGTGCCAGCAGCCAAGACAGGGGGCTAGCGGGAGGATGGGGCACAGATACGCAGTATTTT
J: TRBJ1-4; D: NA; V: TRBV12-3/TRBV12-4; size: many; CDR3: CASSFRRGSEKLFF; DNA: TGTGCCAGCAGTTTTCGGAGGGGGAGTGAAAAACTGTTTTTT
J: TRBJ1-2; D: NA; V: TRBV7-9; size: many; CDR3: CASSFGTSGGYTF; DNA: TGTGCCAGCAGCTTTGGGACATCTGGGGGCTACACCTTC
J: TRBJ2-7; D: NA; V: TRBV7-9; size: few; CDR3: CASSLDAGGTYEQYF; DNA: TGTGCCAGCAGCTTAGACGCCGGAGGGACCTACGAGCAGTACTTC
J: TRBJ2-1; D: TRBD2; V: TRBV28; size: NA; CDR3: CVSRKVAGGLNEQFF; DNA: TGTGTCAGCAGAAAAGTAGCGGGGGGGCTCAATGAGCAGTTCTTC
J: TRBJ2-3; D: TRBD2; V: TRBV5-4; size: NA; CDR3: CASSLPIAGIGNTQYF; DNA: TGTGCCAGCAGTTTGCCTATAGCGGGAATCGGAAATACGCAGTATTTT
J: TRBJ1-2; D: NA; V: TRBV14; size: NA; CDR3: CASSSPQRACIYGYTF; DNA: TGTGCCAGCAGCTCCCCTCAGAGGGCCTGCATCTATGGCTACACCTTC
J: TRBJ2-3; D: NA; V: TRBV20-1; size: many; CDR3: CSARAGDTQYF; DNA: TGCAGTGCGAGGGCGGGCGATACGCAGTATTTT
J: TRBJ1-1; D: NA; V: TRBV5-1; size: many; CDR3: CASSHGQPMNTEAFF; DNA: TGCGCCAGCAGCCACGGACAGCCGATGAACACTGAAGCTTTCTTT
J: TRBJ1-1; D: NA; V: TRBV20-1; size: many; CDR3: CSAHKGDTEAFF; DNA: TGCAGTGCTCACAAGGGTGACACTGAAGCTTTCTTT
J: TRBJ2-1; D: TRBD1; V: TRBV7-9; size: few; CDR3: CASSLTGASGSEQFF; DNA: TGTGCCAGCAGCTTGACAGGGGCGTCAGGAAGCGAGCAGTTCTTC
J: TRBJ2-5; D: NA; V: TRBV19; size: many; CDR3: CASSPRSRGGVLTQYF; DNA: TGTGCCAGTAGTCCGCGGAGTAGAGGGGGGGTTCTTACCCAGTACTTC
J: TRBJ2-3; D: NA; V: TRBV28; size: many; CDR3: CASSHIGGADTQYF; DNA: TGTGCCAGCAGTCATATAGGGGGTGCAGATACGCAGTATTTT
J: TRBJ2-3; D: TRBD2; V: TRBV9; size: many; CDR3: CASSVDLGTSGYTDTQYF; DNA: TGTGCCAGCAGCGTAGATCTTGGGACTAGCGGTTACACAGATACGCAGTATTTT
J: TRBJ2-7; D: NA; V: TRBV12-3/TRBV12-4; size: many; CDR3: CASSVAMAYEQYF; DNA: TGTGCCAGCAGCGTCGCGATGGCGTACGAGCAGTACTTC
J: TRBJ1-4; D: TRBD1; V: TRBV28; size: many; CDR3: CASSSDLDRGNEKLFF; DNA: TGTGCCAGCAGTTCAGATTTGGACAGGGGCAATGAAAAACTGTTTTTT
J: TRBJ2-7; D: TRBD1; V: TRBV20-1; size: many; CDR3: CSAKTGTGFQQYF; DNA: TGCAGTGCTAAAACCGGGACAGGGTTCCAGCAGTACTTC
J: TRBJ2-7; D: NA; V: TRBV9; size: many; CDR3: CASSALFGEQYF; DNA: TGTGCCAGCAGCGCGCTTTTCGGCGAGCAGTACTTC
J: TRBJ2-5; D: NA; V: TRBV20-1; size: many; CDR3: CSARRGAETQYF; DNA: TGCAGTGCTAGACGAGGGGCGGAGACCCAGTACTTC
J: TRBJ2-2; D: NA; V: TRBV29-1; size: many; CDR3: CSVEDLDRNTGELFF; DNA: TGCAGCGTTGAAGATCTGGACAGGAACACCGGGGAGCTGTTTTTT
J: TRBJ1-1; D: NA; V: TRBV18; size: many; CDR3: CASSPQAGMDTEAFF; DNA: TGTGCCAGCTCACCGCAGGCAGGTATGGACACTGAAGCTTTCTTT
J: TRBJ1-2; D: NA; V: TRBV29-1; size: many; CDR3: CSVIEGYTF; DNA: TGCAGCGTTATTGAGGGCTACACCTTC
J: TRBJ2-2; D: TRBD2; V: TRBV6-2/TRBV6-3; size: many; CDR3: CASSRGAGELFF; DNA: TGTGCCAGCAGTCGGGGGGCCGGGGAGCTGTTTTTT
J: TRBJ2-2; D: NA; V: TRBV27; size: many; CDR3: CASSYRVVAGELFF; DNA: TGTGCCAGCAGTTACAGGGTAGTCGCCGGGGAGCTGTTTTTT
J: TRBJ2-4; D: TRBD1; V: TRBV12-3/TRBV12-4; size: many; CDR3: CASSPNRGGDKNIQYF; DNA: TGTGCCAGCAGCCCAAACAGGGGTGGAGACAAAAACATTCAGTACTTC
J: TRBJ2-3; D: NA; V: TRBV7-9; size: many; CDR3: CASSLGELLGGTQYF; DNA: TGTGCCAGCAGCTTAGGTGAACTACTGGGAGGTACGCAGTATTTT
J: TRBJ2-2; D: NA; V: TRBV14; size: many; CDR3: CASSQEPGRPFNTGELFF; DNA: TGTGCCAGCAGCCAAGAGCCAGGCAGGCCCTTTAACACCGGGGAGCTGTTTTTT
J: TRBJ2-1; D: TRBD2; V: TRBV20-1; size: many; CDR3: CSALAGDSYNEQFF; DNA: TGCAGTGCGCTGGCGGGAGACAGTTACAATGAGCAGTTCTTC
J: TRBJ2-1; D: NA; V: TRBV15; size: NA; CDR3: CATRPLLGEQFF; DNA: TGTGCCACCCGGCCCCTCCTGGGTGAGCAGTTCTTC
J: TRBJ2-3; D: NA; V: TRBV6-5; size: few; CDR3: CASSYVVRGTDTQYF; DNA: TGTGCCAGCAGTTACGTGGTTAGGGGCACAGATACGCAGTATTTT
J: TRBJ2-7; D: TRBD2; V: TRBV23-1; size: few; CDR3: CAGAVIWTSGQGSSYEQYF; DNA: TGCGCCGGCGCGGTTATTTGGACTAGCGGGCAGGGGAGCTCCTACGAGCAGTACTTC
J: TRBJ2-7; D: TRBD2; V: TRBV5-1; size: many; CDR3: CASSYYGGSYEQYF; DNA: TGCGCCAGCAGCTATTACGGCGGGAGTTACGAGCAGTACTTC
J: TRBJ1-5; D: TRBD1; V: TRBV7-6; size: many; CDR3: CASSLGQGFFQPQHF; DNA: TGTGCCAGCAGCTTAGGACAGGGTTTTTTTCAGCCCCAGCATTTT